The T cell receptor (beta chain) under discussion was sequenced for a study of response to subunit inactivated influenza vaccine. Overall study results and limits: It was suggested by the authors that few new T cells are recruited by each seasonal influenza vaccination.

Germline assignment: CDR1 SGHTA and CDR2 FQGNSA. Germline trimming cut 1 base from V and 4 bases from J; bases unmatched to any gene: 4. This CDR3 region has 16 residues. TCRdb ran MiXCR on the RT-PCR reads and lists one entry per CDR3 protein. The table has about half a million distinct CDR3 sequences, over 25% seen once. This clonotype was counted between two and nine times. The antigen remains undetermined. The chain recombines TRBV7-2 with TRBJ2-3; TRBD1 matches 11 bases. This material consisted of CD4+ T cells sorted from PBMCs, taken about 5 days after vaccination. The sequence came from a man aged 45-60 years who received an inactivated influenza vaccine. This chain's CDR3 is CASSLVGTGGSDTQYF. Written as DNA, the CDR3 is TGTGCCAGCAGCTTAGTCGGGACAGGGGGTTCAGATACGCAGTATTTT.